The 25 T cell receptor beta chains below come from one sample, sequenced in a study of T cells of healthy individuals (dated 2018 in TCRdb). Library method: 5' RACE. Sequencing took place on an Illumina MiSeq. The public reads were reanalyzed by TCRdb: fastp trimming at Q25, MiXCR alignment, in-frame beta chains only. Identical CDR3 protein sequences are pooled into one entry, listed with their most common genes and DNA. For this sample there are some 39,000 distinct CDR3 sequences; about 5% appear just once. Of the sample, about 8.9% is held by the ten largest clones. These receptors were collected from a human donor in good health.

This clonotype was seen repeatedly, ten times or more. V and J are TRBV29-1 and TRBJ2-3; 10 bases fit TRBD2. Looked up from germline, CDR1 is SQVTM and CDR2 is ANQGSEA. Germline trimming cut 6 bases from V and 0 bases from J; bases unmatched to any gene: 9. This CDR3 contains 16 residues. The DNA of the CDR3 is TGCAGCGTAGCCGGGACTAGCGCCTCTAGCACAGATACGCAGTATTTT. It encodes CSVAGTSASSTDTQYF.

This clonotype was seen a few times. This chain uses TRBV27 with TRBJ1-5; no reliable D call. This CDR3 region has 14 residues. V lost 5 bases, J lost 4 bases, and 12 bases lay in between. Germline assignment: CDR1 MNHEY and CDR2 SMNVEV (reference sequence). CDR3 nucleotide sequence: TGTGCCAGCAGTCATTCGGTCGGTAATCAGCCCCAGCATTTT. Protein: CASSHSVGNQPQHF.

This clonotype was recorded a few times. The chain links TRBV29-1 to TRBJ2-5; D remains ambiguous. The V gene lost 7 bases and the J gene lost 4 bases, with 7 bases spanning the gap. Germline-derived CDR1 and CDR2 are SQVTM and ANQGSEA. The CDR3 loop spans 10 amino acids. The CDR3 sequence is CSAGTETQYF. CDR3 sequence (DNA): TGCAGCGCCGGTACAGAGACCCAGTACTTC. The full variable domain, its missing parts supplied by reference TRBV29-1 and TRBJ2-5, is SAVISQKPSRDICQRGTSLTIQCQVDSQVTMMFWYRQQPGQSLTLIATANQGSEATYESGFVIDKFPISRPNLTFSTLTVSNMSPEDSSIYLCSAGTETQYFGPGTRLLVL.

This clonotype was found many times. The chain couples TRBV4-2 to TRBJ2-1; a possible D gene is TRBD1 (6 bases). The CDR3 runs 15 residues. Germline values: CDR1 LGHNA, CDR2 YNFKEQ. V was clipped by 0 bases and J by 10 bases, with 16 bases between them. CDR3 sequence: CASSQEGSGEKEQFF. The CDR3 DNA is TGTGCCAGCAGCCAAGAGGGGTCAGGGGAGAAGGAGCAGTTCTTC.

The chain joins TRBV15 to TRBJ2-1; tentative D call: TRBD1 (5 bases). Germline loops: CDR1 LNHNV, CDR2 YYDKDF (reference sequence). Trimming removed 3 bases from V and 0 bases from J, with 6 bases in between. The CDR3 covers 14 residues. The CDR3 sequence is CATSRTASYNEQFF. The CDR3 DNA reads TGTGCCACCAGCAGGACAGCCTCCTACAATGAGCAGTTCTTC.

A word on this clonotype: A read error may explain this, as a much larger clone is one base away. This sequence joins TRBV7-9 and TRBJ2-7; 7 nucleotides agree with TRBD1. Germline assignment: CDR1 SEHNR and CDR2 FQNEAQ (reference sequence). The CDR3 is made up of 16 amino acids. CDR3 in amino acids: CASSPRAGTDFYKQYF. Here the CDR3 DNA reads TGTGCCAGCAGCCCACGGGCCGGGACAGATTTCTACAAGCAGTACTTC.

This clonotype has ten or more counts. The CDR3 loop reads CASSLDPGYPEAFF. Written as DNA, the CDR3 is TGCGCCAGCAGCTTGGATCCAGGCTACCCTGAAGCTTTCTTT. The rearrangement uses TRBV5-1 and TRBJ1-1; unclear D gene. This CDR3 is built from 14 residues. V was shortened by 0 bases and J by 6 bases, with 12 bases between the two germline ends. Germline CDR1 reads SGHRS; CDR2 reads YFSETQ.

This clonotype occurred many times. The CDR3 region has the DNA TGCAGTGCCCGGGAAGCGGGGGAGGAGACCGGGGAGCTGTTTTTT. Protein product: CSAREAGEETGELFF. This chain connects TRBV20-1 to TRBJ2-2, with TRBD2 identical over 8 bases. The V segment lost 6 bases and the J segment 5 bases; nucleotides outside the gene matches: 11. Germline loops: CDR1 DFQATT, CDR2 SNEGSKA (reference sequence). This CDR3 contains 15 residues.

This clonotype was detected ten times or more. V usage is TRBV30 and J usage is TRBJ1-1; D is unclear. The V and J ends lost 0 bases and 5 bases respectively, with 16 bases between them. The V gene's germline CDR1 is GTSNPN and CDR2 SVGIG (reference sequence). The CDR3 is 15 amino acids. This chain's CDR3 is CAWSVRQTLGTEAFF. The CDR3, as DNA: TGTGCCTGGAGTGTACGGCAGACCCTAGGGACTGAAGCTTTCTTT.

This clonotype was detected ten times or more. The chain combines TRBV7-9 with TRBJ1-4; weak D call: TRBD1 (6 bases). The CDR3 has 14 amino acids. Per germline, CDR1 SEHNR and CDR2 FQNEAQ (reference sequence). With 8 bases removed from V and 0 bases from J, the gap between germline ends came to 10 bases. CDR3 residues: CASLGAATNEKLFF. CDR3 coding DNA: TGTGCCAGCCTGGGGGCAGCAACTAATGAAAAACTGTTTTTT.

This clonotype has a count of ten or more. This chain joins TRBV2 and TRBJ1-6; the D is unclear. The CDR3 contains 12 residues. Germline V gene data show CDR1 as SNHLY and CDR2 as FYNNEI. Trimming stripped 2 bases from V and 11 bases from J, with 7 bases between. CDR3: CASSERPAPLHF. The CDR3 nucleotides read TGTGCCAGCAGTGAACGACCCGCACCCCTCCACTTT. The full variable domain, completed using reference TRBV2 and TRBJ1-6, is EPEVTQTPSHQVTQMGQEVILRCVPISNHLYFYWYRQILGQKVEFLVSFYNNEISEKSEIFDDQFSVERPDGSNFTLKIRSTKLEDSAMYFCASSERPAPLHFGNGTRLTVT.

This clonotype was counted ten times or more. The chain couples TRBV6-5 to TRBJ2-3; no definite D call. V was clipped by 3 bases and J by 6 bases, with 13 bases between them. The CDR3 spans 14 residues. CDR1 and CDR2 (germline): MNHEY, SVGAGI. CDR3 residues: CASSYGTEWDTQYF. In nucleotides, the CDR3 is TGTGCCAGCAGTTATGGAACCGAATGGGATACGCAGTATTTT.

This clonotype has more than one count but fewer than ten. The chain's CDR3 is CASSNPGPYTDTQYF. The DNA for the CDR3 is TGTGCCAGCAGCAACCCGGGACCCTACACAGATACGCAGTATTTT. The rearrangement links TRBV11-2 to TRBJ2-3; D is tentatively TRBD1 or TRBD2 (5 bases each). The ends were cut back, 5 bases at V and 2 bases at J, with 14 bases in the middle. The CDR3 is made up of 15 amino acids. Germline V gene sequence: CDR1 SGHAT, CDR2 FQNNGV.

This clonotype was seen many times. The genes are TRBV12-3 or TRBV12-4 and TRBJ1-3; D is unresolved. The V end was cut by 1 base, the J end by 0 bases, with 13 bases between. The CDR3 loop spans 17 amino acids. Written as DNA, the CDR3 is TGTGCCAGCAGTTTAGTCTTAGGACCAAACTCTGGAAACACCATATATTTT. It specifies CASSLVLGPNSGNTIYF.

This clonotype was seen repeatedly, ten times or more. The rearrangement joins TRBV2 to TRBJ1-5, with a weak D call TRBD1 (6 bases). CDR1 and CDR2 from the germline V gene are SNHLY and FYNNEI. This CDR3 is built from 14 residues. Trimming took 5 bases from V and 3 from J, leaving 11 bases between them. The CDR3 coding sequence is TGTGCCAGCAGTCTTTCAGGGGACAATCAGCCCCAGCATTTT. Translated: CASSLSGDNQPQHF.

This clonotype was observed at least ten times. For the CDR3, the DNA is TGTGCCATCAGCCTGGCCGGGGCCGCAGATACGCAGTATTTT. Translating gives CAISLAGAADTQYF. The chain recombines TRBV10-3 with TRBJ2-3; D is tentatively TRBD1 or TRBD2 (5 bases each). From germline, CDR1 is ENHRY and CDR2 SYGVKD. V gave up 6 bases and J gave up 4 bases, with 14 bases separating them. This CDR3 has 14 residues.

This clonotype has just a few counts. The chain is built from TRBV12-3 or TRBV12-4 and TRBJ1-3; D unresolved. V lost 6 bases to trimming and J lost 0 bases, with 21 bases between them. The CDR3 contains 18 residues. CDR3 nucleotides: TGTGCCAGCAGCCGGGCAGGCGAACACCGACCCTCTGGAAACACCATATATTTT. Its translation: CASSRAGEHRPSGNTIYF.

The sample holds many counts of this clonotype. The chain combines TRBV12-3 or TRBV12-4 with TRBJ2-1; 8 positions match TRBD2. J lost 5 bases, V lost 6 bases, and 9 bases had no gene match. The CDR3 runs to 15 residues. As DNA, the CDR3 is TGTGCCAGCAGCCTGGGACTAGAGCGAAACAATGAGCAGTTCTTC. This encodes CASSLGLERNNEQFF.

The V call is TRBV11-2, the J call TRBJ2-3; the D gene is possibly TRBD2 (5 bases). The CDR3 runs 16 residues. Between the trimmed V and J ends, which lost 8 bases and 3 bases, there was a span of 21 bases. Germline V gives CDR1 SGHAT, CDR2 FQNNGV. The CDR3 DNA is TGTGCCAGCGGCAGGAGGAAGGGTAAGAAGACAGATACGCAGTATTTT. Protein product: CASGRRKGKKTDTQYF. Together with reference TRBV11-2 and TRBJ2-3, the CDR3 gives the full variable domain: EAGVAQSPRYKIIEKRQSVAFWCNPISGHATLYWYQQILGQGPKLLIQFQNNGVVDDSQLPKDRFSAERLKGVDSTLKIQPAKLEDSAVYLCASGRRKGKKTDTQYFGPGTRLTVL.

The table lists this clonotype with many counts. V is TRBV27 and J is TRBJ2-3; possibly TRBD1 for D (6 bases). The V end lost 3 bases, the J end lost 4 bases, and 11 bases lay between the germline ends. The germline gives CDR1 MNHEY, CDR2 SMNVEV (reference sequence). This CDR3 comprises 14 residues. In nucleotides, the CDR3 is TGTGCCAGCAGTTTCCCCAAGGGGGCAGATACGCAGTATTTT. Amino acids: CASSFPKGADTQYF.

There are a few counts of this clonotype. CDR3 sequence reads: CASSLGTGAKPQHF. The CDR3 region has the DNA TGTGCCAGCAGCTTAGGTACAGGGGCAAAACCCCAGCATTTT. The chain joins TRBV13 to TRBJ1-5, with TRBD1 matching 7 bases. V shed 0 bases and J 10 bases; nucleotides not matched to a gene: 6. CDR1 is PRHDT, CDR2 FYEKMQ, per germline (reference sequence). The CDR3 consists of 14 residues.

This clonotype was counted at least ten times. CDR3 protein: CATSDLSPGYEQYF. DNA of the CDR3: TGTGCCACCAGTGATTTAAGTCCGGGCTACGAGCAGTACTTC. The rearrangement joins TRBV24-1 to TRBJ2-7; unclear D gene. Per the germline V gene, CDR1 is KGHDR and CDR2 is SFDVKD. CDR3 length equals 14 residues. Trimming removed 1 base at V and 3 bases at J, with 9 bases between.

The table lists this clonotype with many counts. The CDR3 spells CASSMAFQTEAFF. CDR3 DNA: TGTGCCAGTAGTATGGCATTCCAAACTGAAGCTTTCTTT. V and J are TRBV19 and TRBJ1-1; D is unresolved. Per germline, CDR1 LNHDA and CDR2 SQIVND (reference sequence). This CDR3 contains 13 residues. Deletions cut 3 bases from V and 5 bases from J, with 10 bases between.

The gene calls are TRBV4-1 and TRBJ1-5, with D perhaps matching TRBD1 (5 bases). Germline CDR1 is MGHRA and CDR2 is YSYEKL. CDR3 length equals 15 residues. Deletions cut 0 bases from V and 4 bases from J, with 10 bases between. CDR3 sequence (DNA): TGCGCCAGCAGCCAAGATCCGGCAGGGAATCAGCCCCAGCATTTT. It encodes CASSQDPAGNQPQHF.

This clonotype occurred many times. This rearrangement joins TRBV9 to TRBJ1-2, with a weak D call TRBD1 (6 bases). V lost 0 bases and J 6 bases, leaving 15 bases between the germline ends. CDR3 size: 15 residues. The germline gives CDR1 SGDLS, CDR2 YYNGEE. CDR3 amino acids: CASSVEPGQPDGYTF. In nucleotides, the CDR3 is TGTGCCAGCAGCGTAGAACCGGGACAACCAGATGGCTACACCTTC.